This T cell receptor (beta chain) was sequenced in a study of technical replicates of blood from a few donors. Germline-derived CDR1 and CDR2 are SGDLS and YYNGEE. This CDR3 region has 14 residues. The V gene end was trimmed by 0 bases and the J gene end by 8 bases; junction bases not matched to a gene: 1. Profiling relied on immunoSEQ multiplex PCR, and the TCRdb table lists in-frame clones only, not all of them. The sample holds about 80,000 clones, about 91% seen once. The rearrangement links TRBV9 to TRBJ2-1; the match to TRBD2 covers 11 bases. The material sequenced was T cells isolated from PBMCs. The TCR was taken from a human donor in good health. In DNA, the CDR3 is TGTGCCAGCAGCGTAGGGGGACTAGCGGATGAGCAGTTCTTC. Its protein is CASSVGGLADEQFF.